This entry is about one T cell receptor beta chain. Libraries were prepared by immunoSEQ multiplex PCR; TCRdb keeps only in-frame clonotypes and omits some of them. The sample yields 120,000 to 150,000 clones, about 91% seen once. The sample originates from a study of control samples from healthy donors and cancer patients. This TCR was recovered from a man aged 30 to 45 in good health. Sequenced sample: blood.

The CDR3 coding sequence is TGTGCCAGCAGCTTAGGGGCAGGGAGGTACAATGAGCAGTTCTTC. Protein: CASSLGAGRYNEQFF. J is TRBJ2-1 and V is TRBV7-9; tentative D call: TRBD2 (6 bases). Germline loops: CDR1 SEHNR, CDR2 FQNEAQ (reference sequence). The length of the CDR3 is 15 residues. Trimming removed 1 base at V and 4 bases at J, with 11 bases between.